The clone carrying this TCR beta chain was seen only a few times. Its antigen is as yet unknown. The junction departs from the called germline gene at one end, perhaps through a read error. The data are from a study of blood T cells in healthy people across ages. A second roughly 6 to 12 cycle PCR used barcoded and J-beta primers. TCRdb processed the 5' RACE reads anew with MiXCR; each CDR3 protein has one entry. The table includes around 800,000 distinct CDR3 sequences, approximately 24% detected once. CDR3 length equals 15 residues. Study-wide results and caveats: Researchers said unsorted PBMCs prevented a conclusive naive versus antigen-experienced comparison.

The data were also submitted as part of a second study, on T cells of mothers and their children.

This chain joins TRBV12-3 or TRBV12-4 and TRBJ2-6; D might be TRBD2 (6 bases). The sample was blood. The receptor was isolated from a boy between 10 and 17 years old in good health. The CDR3 coding sequence is TGTGCCAGCAGTTTCGGAGACGGCGGGGCCAACGCCCTGACTTTC. Translation: CASSFGDGGANALTF.